The subject of this entry is one TCR beta chain. Its target is unknown. The data stem from a study of CD8+CD57+ T cells in acquired aplastic anemia. Study details: Isolated CD4+ and CD8+ cells, once sorted, yielded DNA averaging about 3.1 ug. Whole-study findings and limits: Overlap between patients and controls comprised about 30 CD8+ CDR3 sequences. Significance was not reached for CD8+ Simpson's diversity between patients and controls.

Those patients picked for sequencing had displayed CD8+CD57+ cell expansion on flow cytometry. The diagnosis in all patients was severe acquired aplastic anemia. The TCR beta profiling, which covered VDJ combination and CDR3 sequence, was carried out using genomic DNA as the template. TCRdb re-derived calls from the reads in MiXCR, one entry per CDR3 protein. The sample lists roughly 500,000 distinct CDR3 sequences; under 40% were seen once. Germline CDR1 is LNHDA and CDR2 is SQIVND (reference sequence). The CDR3 runs to 14 residues. The ends were cut back, 6 bases at V and 7 bases at J, with 16 bases in the middle.

This chain links TRBV19 with TRBJ1-5; D is uncertain. The TCR was taken from a human donor with aplastic anemia. Source material: sorted CD4+, CD8+, or CD8+CD57+ T cells (not recorded which) from PBMCs. CDR3 nucleotides: TGTGCCAGTAGAGTAGAGACACAAGTCCAGCCCCAGCATTTT. This gives the protein CASRVETQVQPQHF.